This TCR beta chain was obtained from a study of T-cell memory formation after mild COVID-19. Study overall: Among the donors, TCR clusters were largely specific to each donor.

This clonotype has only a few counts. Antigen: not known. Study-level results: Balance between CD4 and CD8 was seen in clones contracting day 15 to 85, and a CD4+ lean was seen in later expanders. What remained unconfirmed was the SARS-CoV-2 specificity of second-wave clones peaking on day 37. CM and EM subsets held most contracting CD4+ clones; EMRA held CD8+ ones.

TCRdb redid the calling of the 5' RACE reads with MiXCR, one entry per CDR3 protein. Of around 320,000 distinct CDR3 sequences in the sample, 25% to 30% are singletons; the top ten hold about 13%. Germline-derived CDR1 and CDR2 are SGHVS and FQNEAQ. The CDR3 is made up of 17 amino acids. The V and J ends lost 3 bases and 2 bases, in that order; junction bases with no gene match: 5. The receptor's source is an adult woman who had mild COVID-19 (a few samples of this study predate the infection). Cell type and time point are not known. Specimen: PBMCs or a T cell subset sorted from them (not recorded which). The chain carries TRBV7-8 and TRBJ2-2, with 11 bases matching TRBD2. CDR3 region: CASSLVAGGPNTGELFF. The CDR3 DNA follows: TGTGCCAGCAGCTTGGTAGCGGGGGGGCCAAACACCGGGGAGCTGTTTTTT.